Each of the 18 T cell receptor beta chains below was sequenced from the same sample in a study of blood T cell repertoires in COVID-19. Sequencing used immunoSEQ multiplex PCR; TCRdb keeps in-frame clones, though not all of them. The sample lists 200,000 to 250,000 clones, roughly 81% occurring once. The sequenced sample consisted of peripheral blood. These receptors all stem from an elderly woman with COVID-19, enrolled during active disease.

As regards this clone: Relative to the germline gene, one junction end is altered; a read error may explain this. The chain links TRBV7-7 to TRBJ2-1; D is perhaps TRBD2 (6 bases). The CDR3 is 16 residues long. Germline V gene lookup returns CDR1 SSHAT and CDR2 FNYEAQ (reference sequence). This CDR3 is CASSLGGGFGYNEQFF. The DNA of the CDR3 is TGTGCTAGCAGCTTGGGGGGAGGATTTGGCTACAATGAGCAGTTCTTC. The complete variable domain, with remaining parts taken from reference TRBV7-7 and TRBJ2-1, reads GAGVSQSPRYKVTKRGQDVTLRCDPISSHATLYWYQQALGQGPEFLTYFNYEAQPDKSGLPSDRFSAERPEGSISTLTIQRTEQRDSAMYRCASSLGGGFGYNEQFFGPGTRLTVL.

The chain is built from TRBV11-3 and TRBJ1-1, with D perhaps TRBD1 (5 bases). The CDR3 runs 14 residues. The V end lost 6 bases, the J end lost 6 bases, and 17 bases lay between the germline ends. Germline loops: CDR1 SGHNT, CDR2 YENEEA. CDR3 amino acids: CASSSGVSGAEAFF. As DNA, the CDR3 is TGTGCCAGCAGTTCGGGGGTTTCTGGGGCTGAAGCTTTCTTT. Together with reference TRBV11-3 and TRBJ1-1, the CDR3 gives the full variable domain: EAGVVQSPRYKIIEKKQPVAFWCNPISGHNTLYWYLQNLGQGPELLIRYENEEAVDDSQLPKDRFSAERLKGVDSTLKIQPAELGDSAVYLCASSSGVSGAEAFFGQGTRLTVV.

The rearrangement links TRBV6-5 to TRBJ2-2; perhaps TRBD1 as D (6 bases). Trimming pared 6 bases from V and 7 bases from J, leaving 12 bases between. Germline-derived CDR1 and CDR2 are MNHEY and SVGAGI. CDR3 length equals 13 residues. The chain's CDR3 is CASSRQEIGELFF. The DNA for the CDR3 is TGTGCCAGCAGCCGACAGGAAATCGGGGAGCTGTTTTTT.

J is TRBJ2-3 and V is TRBV11-3, with 8 positions matching TRBD1. The CDR3 has 15 amino acids. The V segment lost 5 bases and the J segment 3 bases; nucleotides outside the gene matches: 7. Per germline, CDR1 SGHNT and CDR2 YENEEA. The DNA for the CDR3 is TGTGCCAGCAGCCCCCGGACAGGGAAAACAGATACGCAGTATTTT. It translates to CASSPRTGKTDTQYF. The entire variable domain, with the rest obtained from reference TRBV11-3 and TRBJ2-3, is as follows: EAGVVQSPRYKIIEKKQPVAFWCNPISGHNTLYWYLQNLGQGPELLIRYENEEAVDDSQLPKDRFSAERLKGVDSTLKIQPAELGDSAVYLCASSPRTGKTDTQYFGPGTRLTVL.

The rearrangement joins TRBV10-3 to TRBJ2-1; no clear D. The CDR3 length is 11 residues. Germline V CDR1 and CDR2: ENHRY, SYGVKD. V was clipped by 5 bases and J by 8 bases, with 7 bases between them. The CDR3 bases are TGTGCCATCAGTAGTGCAGATGAGCAGTTCTTC. Amino acids: CAISSADEQFF.

The chain uses TRBV5-6 and TRBJ1-3; D is perhaps TRBD1 (6 bases). V was cut by 4 bases and J by 2 bases, with 10 bases left in between. The CDR3 consists of 14 residues. Germline-derived CDR1 and CDR2 are SGHDT and YYEEEE. This chain's CDR3 is CASSLRGTGNTIYF. The CDR3 DNA is TGTGCCAGCAGCCTCAGGGGTACTGGAAACACCATATATTTT.

The chain uses TRBV14 and TRBJ2-3; TRBD2 matches at 13 bases. CDR3 length: 16 amino acids. Germline lookup yields CDR1 SGHDN and CDR2 FVKESK. Trimming took 1 base from V and 5 from J; bases not matched to a gene: 3. The CDR3 nucleotides read TGTGCCAGCAGCCAAGGGACTAGCGGGAGTGGAGATACGCAGTATTTT. Translation: CASSQGTSGSGDTQYF.

This chain connects TRBV6-5 to TRBJ1-1, with TRBD1 identical over 9 bases. Germline trimming cut 7 bases from V and 5 bases from J; bases unmatched to any gene: 2. The CDR3 length is 12 residues. The germline V gene encodes CDR1 MNHEY and CDR2 SVGAGI. The CDR3 nucleotides are TGTGCCAGCACCGGGACAGGGACTGAAGCTTTCTTT. Translation: CASTGTGTEAFF.

The V call is TRBV7-6, the J call TRBJ2-1; D is uncertain. In germline, CDR1 is SGHVS, CDR2 FNYEAQ. V was cut by 5 bases and J by 0 bases, with 17 bases left in between. This CDR3 is built from 17 residues. CDR3: CASSLGSVSSSYNEQFF. The CDR3 nucleotides read TGTGCCAGCAGCCTGGGCAGTGTCTCAAGCTCCTACAATGAGCAGTTCTTC. Variable domain in full (rest from reference TRBV7-6 and TRBJ2-1): GAGVSQSPRYKVTKRGQDVALRCDPISGHVSLYWYRQALGQGPEFLTYFNYEAQQDKSGLPNDRFSAERPEGSISTLTIQRTEQRDSAMYRCASSLGSVSSSYNEQFFGPGTRLTVL.

In this sample, this clone turned up once. V gene TRBV5-1 combines with J gene TRBJ1-3, with D perhaps matching TRBD1 (5 bases). The CDR3 consists of 14 residues. CDR1 and CDR2 from the germline V gene are SGHRS and YFSETQ. Trimming pared 3 bases from V and 4 bases from J, leaving 11 bases between. CDR3 nucleotides: TGCGCCAGCAGCTCAGGGCAGTTGGGAAACACCATATATTTT. Its translation is CASSSGQLGNTIYF.

This rearrangement joins TRBV2 to TRBJ2-1; D is undetermined. Germline V lookup: CDR1 SNHLY, CDR2 FYNNEI. With 2 bases removed from V and 1 base from J, the gap between germline ends came to 24 bases. The CDR3 sequence is 20 residues long. The CDR3 is CASSEMEFRWSVRSYNEQFF. In nucleotides, the CDR3 is TGTGCCAGCAGTGAAATGGAGTTTCGGTGGTCAGTCCGGTCCTACAATGAGCAGTTCTTC.

This clone turned up a few times. The CDR3 DNA sequence: TGTGCCAGCAGCTTGCGCGAGGGGGCTGCCACTGAAGCTTTCTTT. It yields the protein CASSLREGAATEAFF. The V call is TRBV7-2, the J call TRBJ1-1; 7 bases are a match to TRBD1. J was trimmed by 4 bases and V by 3 bases; bases with no gene match: 8. Germline values: CDR1 SGHTA, CDR2 FQGNSA. CDR3 size: 15 residues.

The chain employs TRBV4-1 and TRBJ1-4; 7 bases fit TRBD1. V was clipped by 0 bases and J by 5 bases; unmatched bases: 6. CDR3 length: 16 amino acids. Germline V gene sequence: CDR1 MGHRA, CDR2 YSYEKL. DNA of the CDR3: TGCGCCAGCAGCCAAGATGGCAGGGGGACCAATGAAAAACTGTTTTTT. It encodes CASSQDGRGTNEKLFF.

This CDR3 reads CASSVTGAPNEKLFF. The DNA of the CDR3 is TGTGCCAGCAGTGTAACAGGGGCACCTAATGAAAAACTGTTTTTT. The chain carries TRBV28 and TRBJ1-4; 7 bases line up with TRBD1. The germline CDR1 and CDR2 sequences are MDHEN and SYDVKM. CDR3 length: 15 residues. V trimming: 5 bases; J trimming: 3 bases; junction bases outside the gene matches: 6.

The J gene is TRBJ1-2, the V gene TRBV11-2; D is uncertain. Trimming removed 3 bases from V and 4 bases from J, with 18 bases in between. This CDR3 has 16 residues. Germline CDR1 SGHAT, CDR2 FQNNGV. CDR3 loop: CASSFGGAASGYGYTF. The CDR3 DNA reads TGTGCCAGCAGCTTCGGTGGTGCAGCGAGCGGCTATGGCTACACCTTC. The full variable domain, rest sourced from reference TRBV11-2 and TRBJ1-2, is EAGVAQSPRYKIIEKRQSVAFWCNPISGHATLYWYQQILGQGPKLLIQFQNNGVVDDSQLPKDRFSAERLKGVDSTLKIQPAKLEDSAVYLCASSFGGAASGYGYTFGSGTRLTVV.

This chain links TRBV5-1 with TRBJ2-3; TRBD2 matches 10 bases. CDR3 length: 16 residues. With 4 bases clipped from V and 0 bases from J, the junction kept 5 bases outside the gene matches. CDR1 is SGHRS and CDR2 is YFSETQ in the germline V gene. CDR3 sequence (DNA): TGCGCCAGCAGCACGGGACTAGCGAGTAGCACAGATACGCAGTATTTT. Translated: CASSTGLASSTDTQYF.

The chain uses TRBV7-8 and TRBJ2-5, with no clear D. V lost 0 bases to trimming and J lost 0 bases, with 11 bases between them. This CDR3 spans 16 amino acids. Germline V lookup: CDR1 SGHVS, CDR2 FQNEAQ. The CDR3 sequence: CASSLAWWRNQETQYF. Written as DNA, the CDR3 is TGTGCCAGCAGCTTAGCCTGGTGGCGGAACCAAGAGACCCAGTACTTC.

The chain uses TRBV6-5 and TRBJ2-5, with a weak D call TRBD1 (5 bases). The V and J ends lost 0 bases and 2 bases respectively, with 10 bases between them. This CDR3 is built from 15 residues. CDR1 and CDR2 from the germline V gene are MNHEY and SVGAGI. The CDR3, as DNA: TGTGCCAGCAGTTACTCTAGGCAGGGTCAAGAGACCCAGTACTTC. It specifies CASSYSRQGQETQYF.